Listed below are T cell receptor beta chains from one sample, sequenced in a study of blood T cell repertoires in COVID-19. Sequenced by immunoSEQ multiplex PCR; TCRdb stores in-frame clones only, minus some. The table has fewer than 120,000 clones, about 72% seen once; the top ten hold 6% to 8%. The sequenced material came from peripheral blood. The receptors were gathered from a woman aged 60-75 years with acute or convalescent COVID-19. Each CDR3 is given with its conserved first and last residue. A D gene is named only where the DNA matches it firmly. Clone size is shown for a subset of rows, as once, few, many or a class of expanded clone.

J gene	V gene	D gene	clone size	CDR3 DNA	CDR3 protein
TRBJ1-4	TRBV3-1/TRBV3-2	.	.	TGTGCCAGCAGCCAAGAAGGACAGTTTGAAAAACTGTTTTTT	CASSQEGQFEKLFF
TRBJ1-5	TRBV4-1	TRBD1	.	TGCGCCAGCAGCCAAGGAGGACAGGGGGCTTCGGGTCAGCCCCAGCATTTT	CASSQGGQGASGQPQHF
TRBJ1-6	TRBV28	TRBD1	.	TGTGCCAACCAGGGGGCGATACATAATTCACCCCTCCACTTT	CANQGAIHNSPLHF
TRBJ2-1	TRBV19	TRBD1	.	TGTGCCAGTAGTCCCCAGGGGGCGCGTCGGAGTGAGCAGTTCTTC	CASSPQGARRSEQFF
TRBJ1-2	TRBV28	.	.	TGTGCCAGCAGTTTAGGTAGGACAGACTATGGCTACACCTTC	CASSLGRTDYGYTF
TRBJ2-5	TRBV27	.	.	TGTGCCAGCAGGCCCACTGTAGAGGAGACCCAGTACTTC	CASRPTVEETQYF
TRBJ1-1	TRBV12-3/TRBV12-4	.	few	TGTGCCAGCAGTTTCACAGGGAGGGCCGCTTTCTTT	CASSFTGRAAFF
TRBJ1-5	TRBV7-9	.	few	TGTGCCAGCAGCTTAGCAGGGGGTCGGGATCAGCCCCAGCATTTT	CASSLAGGRDQPQHF
TRBJ1-4	TRBV11-2	.	.	TGTGCCAGCAGCTCAATCTGGACTGCTGGGAAACTGTTTTTT	CASSSIWTAGKLFF
TRBJ2-3	TRBV18	.	.	TGTGCCAGCTCACCACCCACAATGGGCAAAAGCACAGATACGCAGTATTTT	CASSPPTMGKSTDTQYF
TRBJ1-6	TRBV23-1	TRBD1	.	TGCGCCAGCAGTCAATCGTTCGGGACAGGGGCCGGCGATGGGGCACCCCTCCACTTT	CASSQSFGTGAGDGAPLHF
TRBJ2-2	TRBV9	TRBD2	.	TGTGCCAGCAGCGTGAGCGGGGACACCGGGGAGCTGTTTTTT	CASSVSGDTGELFF
TRBJ1-6	TRBV6-5	.	.	TGTGCCAGCAGCCGCTATGTCGTTTCACCCCTCCACTTT	CASSRYVVSPLHF
TRBJ2-3	TRBV3-1/TRBV3-2	.	once	TGTGCCAGCAGCCAGGGACTCTCAGTCTGGCAAGATACGCAGTATTTT	CASSQGLSVWQDTQYF
TRBJ1-6	TRBV5-1	TRBD1	.	TGCGCCAGCAGCTGGGGGACAGGGTTCGATTCACCCCTCCACTTT	CASSWGTGFDSPLHF
TRBJ2-7	TRBV19	.	.	TGTGCCAGTAGTATGGGACACCGCTACGAGCAGTACTTC	CASSMGHRYEQYF
TRBJ1-6	TRBV19	TRBD1	.	TGTGCCAGTTCTAAGGGGGCCTCCTATAATTCACCCCTCCACTTT	CASSKGASYNSPLHF
TRBJ2-3	TRBV7-2	TRBD2	.	TGTGCCAGCAGCCTTCGAGCGGGGGGCGGCACAGATACGCAGTATTTT	CASSLRAGGGTDTQYF
TRBJ2-3	TRBV5-6	TRBD1	once	TGTGCCAGCAGGGACAGGGGGCAGGGTAGAGATACGCAGTATTTT	CASRDRGQGRDTQYF
TRBJ1-1	TRBV19	TRBD1	.	TGTGCCAGTAGTTGGGACAGAAACACTGAAGCTTTCTTT	CASSWDRNTEAFF
TRBJ1-2	TRBV18	TRBD1	few	TGTGCCAGCTCACCGCCGGGACAGGGGGCTGGCTACACCTTC	CASSPPGQGAGYTF
TRBJ2-7	TRBV28	.	few	TGTGCCAGCAGTCGGACAGGCGGGGGGACCTACGAGCAGTACTTC	CASSRTGGGTYEQYF
TRBJ1-1	TRBV10-1	.	.	TGCGCCAGCAGCAGGGGACGGGGAGAAGCTTTCTTT	CASSRGRGEAFF
TRBJ2-5	TRBV9	.	few	TGTGCCAGCAGCGTAGGGACCCAGGGATCGGAGACCCAGTACTTC	CASSVGTQGSETQYF
TRBJ1-1	TRBV30	.	.	TGTGCCTGGAGTTACAGGTCGAACACTGAAGCTTTCTTT	CAWSYRSNTEAFF
TRBJ2-2	TRBV7-2	TRBD2	.	TGTGCCAGCAGCCCTTCCTTTAGCGGGGGGGCCGGCACCGGGGAGCTGTTTTTT	CASSPSFSGGAGTGELFF
TRBJ1-2	TRBV30	.	few	TGTGCCTGGAGTCGCAGGGGTTTATTGGGTGGCTACACCTTC	CAWSRRGLLGGYTF
TRBJ2-5	TRBV9	TRBD1	many	TGTGCCAGCAGCCCTAGTAGGGGGACAGGGCGCTTCTACTTC	CASSPSRGTGRFYF
TRBJ2-1	TRBV6-1	TRBD2	.	TGTGCCAGCAGTGTATTGGGGACTAGCGGGAAGTCCTACAATGAGCAGTTCTTC	CASSVLGTSGKSYNEQFF
TRBJ1-5	TRBV6-2/TRBV6-3	.	.	TGTGCCAGCAGTTACTGGGGCCGTCCTCAGCCCCAGCATTTT	CASSYWGRPQPQHF
TRBJ2-2	TRBV7-9	.	once	TGTGCCAGCAGCTTACTGGCGGGGTTGGCCGGGGAGCTGTTTTTT	CASSLLAGLAGELFF
TRBJ2-1	TRBV9	.	.	TGTGCCAGCAGCGTAGAACAGACTGAGCAGTTCTTC	CASSVEQTEQFF
TRBJ2-7	TRBV27	TRBD2	few	TGTGCCAGCAGTGAAACTAGCGGGGGGTACCCTACGGAGCAGTACTTC	CASSETSGGYPTEQYF
TRBJ1-6	TRBV18	.	once	TGTGCCAGCTCACCACAGACATCCCGCGATTCACCCCTCCACTTT	CASSPQTSRDSPLHF
TRBJ1-3	TRBV27	TRBD1	.	TGTGCCAGCAGTTTCCACCCCTACGGGACAGGGGGAAACACCATATATTTT	CASSFHPYGTGGNTIYF
TRBJ1-2	TRBV3-1/TRBV3-2	.	.	TGTGCCAGCAGCCAAGGACAGAGCTATGGCTACACCTTC	CASSQGQSYGYTF
TRBJ2-4	TRBV30	.	.	TGTGCCTGGAGTCCGGACCGGGGGGCCAAAAACATTCAGTACTTC	CAWSPDRGAKNIQYF
TRBJ2-7	TRBV13	.	once	TGTGCCAGCAGCTTAAATGACTCACCCTTTTCCTACGAGCAGTACTTC	CASSLNDSPFSYEQYF
TRBJ2-3	TRBV3-1/TRBV3-2	TRBD2	.	TGTGCCAGCAGCCCCTCTAGCGGGGGGGCCCATTGGGATACGCAGTATTTT	CASSPSSGGAHWDTQYF
TRBJ1-1	TRBV5-6	.	.	TGTGCCAGCAGCCCCTTGGACAGAAGAAACACTGAAGCTTTCTTT	CASSPLDRRNTEAFF
TRBJ1-1	TRBV6-6	.	.	TGTGCCAGCAGTTACATTGGGAGAAAGGCCCCTGAAGCTTTCTTT	CASSYIGRKAPEAFF
TRBJ2-3	TRBV7-3	TRBD2	.	TGTGCCAGCAGCCTAGCGGGGGGGCGGTCAGATACGCAGTATTTT	CASSLAGGRSDTQYF
TRBJ1-6	TRBV23-1	TRBD1	few	TGCGCCAGCAGTCAATCACAGGGGGCATATAATTCACCCCTCCACTTT	CASSQSQGAYNSPLHF
TRBJ1-3	TRBV5-4	TRBD1	few	TGTGCCAGCATCAACAGGGGGTCTGGAAACACCATATATTTT	CASINRGSGNTIYF
TRBJ2-2	TRBV19	.	.	TGTGCCACTTCTGCAGGGCCGAACACCGGGGAGCTGTTTTTT	CATSAGPNTGELFF
TRBJ2-7	TRBV11-2	.	few	TGTGCCAGCAGCCGTCCGTTTGACATCCGGGAGCAGTACTTC	CASSRPFDIREQYF
TRBJ2-2	TRBV19	.	.	TGTGCCACTAAGCCCGAAATGAACACCGGGGAGCTGTTTTTT	CATKPEMNTGELFF
TRBJ2-3	TRBV3-1/TRBV3-2	.	.	TGTGCCAGCAGCCGAATCGGGACATCGGATACGCAGTATTTT	CASSRIGTSDTQYF
TRBJ1-2	TRBV3-1/TRBV3-2	.	few	TGTGCCAGCAGCCCCGAACGCGGGCGGGGGAACTATGGCTACACCTTC	CASSPERGRGNYGYTF